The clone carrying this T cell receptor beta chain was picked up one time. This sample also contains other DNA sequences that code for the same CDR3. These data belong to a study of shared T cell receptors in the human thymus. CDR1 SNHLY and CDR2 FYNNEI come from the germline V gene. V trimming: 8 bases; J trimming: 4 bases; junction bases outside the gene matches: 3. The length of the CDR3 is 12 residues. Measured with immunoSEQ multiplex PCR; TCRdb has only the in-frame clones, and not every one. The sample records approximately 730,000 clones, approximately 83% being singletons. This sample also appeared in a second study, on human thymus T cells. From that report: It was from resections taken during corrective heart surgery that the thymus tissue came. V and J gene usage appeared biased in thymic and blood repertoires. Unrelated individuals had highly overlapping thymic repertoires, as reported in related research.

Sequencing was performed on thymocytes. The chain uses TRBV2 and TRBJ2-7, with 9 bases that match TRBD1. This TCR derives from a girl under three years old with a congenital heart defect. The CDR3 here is CASRDRAYEQYF. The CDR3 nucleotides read TGTGCCAGCCGGGACAGGGCGTACGAGCAGTACTTC.